One T cell receptor (beta chain) is described in this entry. CDR3 and TCR beta VDJ profiling relied on genomic DNA as the template. TCRdb processed the reads anew with MiXCR; each CDR3 protein has one entry. Of 200,000 to 300,000 distinct CDR3 sequences detected, approximately 50% appear once; the ten largest clones hold less than 9%. This sample is part of a study of CD8+CD57+ T cells in acquired aplastic anemia. Study information: Across the sorted CD4+ and CD8+ cells, DNA amounts averaged about 3.2 ug.

CDR1 and CDR2 (germline): SEHNR, FQNEAQ (reference sequence). V was trimmed by 5 bases and J by 3 bases, leaving 11 bases between them. The CDR3 runs 13 residues. Patients picked for sequencing had shown CD8+CD57+ cell expansion detected by flow cytometry. The gene calls are TRBV7-9 and TRBJ2-7; D tentatively fits TRBD1 or TRBD2 (5 bases each). This TCR was sampled from a human donor with aplastic anemia. Sequenced sample: sorted CD4+, CD8+, or CD8+CD57+ T cells (not recorded which) from PBMCs. This chain's CDR3 is CASSRGAYYEQYF. CDR3 bases: TGTGCCAGCAGCCGAGGGGCTTACTACGAGCAGTACTTC.